A single T cell receptor beta chain is shown here with its context. Its antigen is not known. This specimen comes from a study of response to subunit inactivated influenza vaccine. The study's findings and limits: The study's authors posited that every seasonal influenza vaccination enlists few new T cells.

TCRdb re-analysed the RT-PCR reads in MiXCR, keeping a single row per CDR3 protein. The data contain about 530,000 distinct CDR3 sequences, 13% of them seen just once; the ten biggest clones take up roughly 14%. The clonotype comes from a man aged 50 to 60 who received an inactivated influenza vaccine. This specimen consisted of PBMCs from blood, obtained 40 to 50 days after vaccination.

The CDR3 DNA follows: TGTGCCAGCAGCTCGTACCTAATCGGCAGCTCCTACGAGCAGTACTTC. Residues: CASSSYLIGSSYEQYF. The chain couples TRBV5-6 to TRBJ2-7; D ambiguous. From germline, CDR1 is SGHDT and CDR2 YYEEEE. The CDR3 is 16 amino acids. V lost 3 bases, J lost 0 bases, and 16 bases lay in between.